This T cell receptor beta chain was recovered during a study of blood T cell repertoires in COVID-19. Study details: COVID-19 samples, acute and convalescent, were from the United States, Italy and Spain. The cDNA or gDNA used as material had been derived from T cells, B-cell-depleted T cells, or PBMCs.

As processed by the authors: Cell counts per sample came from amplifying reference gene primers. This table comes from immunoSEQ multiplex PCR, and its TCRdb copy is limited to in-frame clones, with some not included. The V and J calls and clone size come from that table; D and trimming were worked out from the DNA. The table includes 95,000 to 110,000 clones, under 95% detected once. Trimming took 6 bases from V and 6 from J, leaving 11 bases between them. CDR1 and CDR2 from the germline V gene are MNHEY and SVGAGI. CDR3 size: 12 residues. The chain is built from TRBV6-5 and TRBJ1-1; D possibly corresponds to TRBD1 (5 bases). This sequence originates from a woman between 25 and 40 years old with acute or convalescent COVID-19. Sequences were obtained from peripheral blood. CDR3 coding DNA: TGTGCCAGCAGCAACGGGGACTCTGAAGCTTTCTTT. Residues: CASSNGDSEAFF.